This T cell receptor (beta chain) was recorded in a study of T cell changes during pregnancy in multiple sclerosis. TCRdb's table, derived via immunoSEQ multiplex PCR, lists solely in-frame clones and lacks some. The data hold about 100,000 clones, with about 92% observed a single time. The V and J ends lost 5 bases and 0 bases respectively, with 12 bases between them. In germline, CDR1 is SGHRS, CDR2 YFSETQ. The CDR3 totals 15 residues. V is TRBV5-1 and J is TRBJ2-1; a weak D match, TRBD2 (5 bases). This receptor was identified in a female donor with multiple sclerosis, enrolled in a pregnancy study. Sequencing was performed on peripheral blood, taken in the second trimester of pregnancy. The CDR3 region has the DNA TGCGCCAGCAGGTCAACGGGAAGCTCCTACAATGAGCAGTTCTTC. It codes for CASRSTGSSYNEQFF.